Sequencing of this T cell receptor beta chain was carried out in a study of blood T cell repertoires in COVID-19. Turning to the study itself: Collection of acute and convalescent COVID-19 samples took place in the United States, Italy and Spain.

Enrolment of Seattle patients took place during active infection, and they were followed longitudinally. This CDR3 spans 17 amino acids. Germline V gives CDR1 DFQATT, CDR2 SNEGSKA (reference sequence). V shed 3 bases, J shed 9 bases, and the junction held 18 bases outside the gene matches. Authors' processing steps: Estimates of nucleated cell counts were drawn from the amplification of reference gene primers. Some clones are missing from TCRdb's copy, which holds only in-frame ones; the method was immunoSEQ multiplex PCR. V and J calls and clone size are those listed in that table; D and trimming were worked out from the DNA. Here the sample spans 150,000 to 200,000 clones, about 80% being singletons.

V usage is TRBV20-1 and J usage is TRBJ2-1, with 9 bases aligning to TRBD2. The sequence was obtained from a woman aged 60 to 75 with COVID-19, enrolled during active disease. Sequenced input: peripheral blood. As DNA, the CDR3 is TGCAGTGCTAGTCCCCAGCGGGGGCTAGCGGGATGGGGTGAGCAGTTCTTC. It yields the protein CSASPQRGLAGWGEQFF.